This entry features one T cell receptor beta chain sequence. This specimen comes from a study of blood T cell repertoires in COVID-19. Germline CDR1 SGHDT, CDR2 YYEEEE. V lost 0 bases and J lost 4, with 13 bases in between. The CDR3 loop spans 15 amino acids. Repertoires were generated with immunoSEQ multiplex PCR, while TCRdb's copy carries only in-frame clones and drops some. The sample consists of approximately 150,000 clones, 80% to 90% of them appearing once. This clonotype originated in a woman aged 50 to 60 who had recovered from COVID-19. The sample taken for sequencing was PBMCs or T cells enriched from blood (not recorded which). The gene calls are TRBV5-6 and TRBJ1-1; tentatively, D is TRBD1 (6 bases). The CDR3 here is CASSLVGPGATEAFF. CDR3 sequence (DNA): TGTGCCAGCAGCTTGGTCGGTCCAGGGGCCACTGAAGCTTTCTTT.